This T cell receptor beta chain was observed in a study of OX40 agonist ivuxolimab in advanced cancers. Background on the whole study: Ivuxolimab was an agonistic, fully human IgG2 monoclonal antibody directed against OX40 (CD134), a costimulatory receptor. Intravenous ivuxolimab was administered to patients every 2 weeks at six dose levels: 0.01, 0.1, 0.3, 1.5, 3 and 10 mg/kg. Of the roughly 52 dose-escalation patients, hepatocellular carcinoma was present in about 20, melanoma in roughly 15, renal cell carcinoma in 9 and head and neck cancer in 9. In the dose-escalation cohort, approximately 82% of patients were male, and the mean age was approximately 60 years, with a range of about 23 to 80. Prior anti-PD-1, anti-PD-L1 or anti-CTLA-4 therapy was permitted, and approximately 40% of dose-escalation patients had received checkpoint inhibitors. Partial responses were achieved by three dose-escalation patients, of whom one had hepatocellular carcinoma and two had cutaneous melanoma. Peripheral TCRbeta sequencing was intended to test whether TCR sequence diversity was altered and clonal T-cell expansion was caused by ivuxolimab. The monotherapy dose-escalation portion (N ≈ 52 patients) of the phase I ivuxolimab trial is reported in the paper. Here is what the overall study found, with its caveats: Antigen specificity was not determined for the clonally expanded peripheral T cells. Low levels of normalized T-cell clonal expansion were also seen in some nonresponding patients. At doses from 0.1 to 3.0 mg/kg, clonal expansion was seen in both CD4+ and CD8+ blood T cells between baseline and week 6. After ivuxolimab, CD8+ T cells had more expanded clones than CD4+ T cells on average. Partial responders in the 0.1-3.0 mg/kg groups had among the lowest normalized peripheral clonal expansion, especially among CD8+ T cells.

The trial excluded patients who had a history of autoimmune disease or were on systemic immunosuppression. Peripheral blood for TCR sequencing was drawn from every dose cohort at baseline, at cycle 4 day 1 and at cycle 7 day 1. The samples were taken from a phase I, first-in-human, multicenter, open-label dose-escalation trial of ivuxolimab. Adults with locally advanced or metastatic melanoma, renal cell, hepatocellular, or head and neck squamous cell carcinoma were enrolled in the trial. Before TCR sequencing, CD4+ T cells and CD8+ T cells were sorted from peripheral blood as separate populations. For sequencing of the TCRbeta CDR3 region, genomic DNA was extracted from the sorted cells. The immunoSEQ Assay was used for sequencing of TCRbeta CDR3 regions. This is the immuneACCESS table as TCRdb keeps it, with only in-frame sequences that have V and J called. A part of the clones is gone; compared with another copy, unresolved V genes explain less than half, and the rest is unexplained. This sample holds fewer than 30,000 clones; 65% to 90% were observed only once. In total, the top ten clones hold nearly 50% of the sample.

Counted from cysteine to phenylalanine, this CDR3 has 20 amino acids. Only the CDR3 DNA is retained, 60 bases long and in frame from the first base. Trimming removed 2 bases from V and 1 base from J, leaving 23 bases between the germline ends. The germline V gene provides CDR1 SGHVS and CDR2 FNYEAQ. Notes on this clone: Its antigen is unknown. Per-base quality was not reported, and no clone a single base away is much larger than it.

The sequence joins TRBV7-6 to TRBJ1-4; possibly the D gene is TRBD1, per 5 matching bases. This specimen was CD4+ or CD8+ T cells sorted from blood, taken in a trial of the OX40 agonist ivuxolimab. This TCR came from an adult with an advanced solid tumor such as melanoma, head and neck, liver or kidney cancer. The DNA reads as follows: TGTGCCAGCAGCTTAACGGGACGGGCCCTTCCCGGCGTAACTAATGAAAAACTGTTTTTT. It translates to CASSLTGRALPGVTNEKLFF.